This paragraph reports one T cell receptor (beta chain). TCRdb's table, derived via immunoSEQ multiplex PCR, lists solely in-frame clones and lacks some. The sample holds roughly 70,000 clones, about four fifths seen once. The data derive from a study of blood T cell repertoires in COVID-19. The germline gives CDR1 MDHEN, CDR2 SYDVKM. This CDR3 is 12 amino acids long. Between the trimmed V and J ends, which lost 4 bases and 4 bases, there was a span of 8 bases. Sequencing was done on a sample of peripheral blood. The clonotype comes from a man aged 70-80 years who had recovered from COVID-19. V and J are TRBV28 and TRBJ2-7; D unresolved. CDR3 in amino acids: CASSSYTYEQYF. The DNA of the CDR3 is TGTGCCAGCAGTTCTTACACGTACGAGCAGTACTTC.